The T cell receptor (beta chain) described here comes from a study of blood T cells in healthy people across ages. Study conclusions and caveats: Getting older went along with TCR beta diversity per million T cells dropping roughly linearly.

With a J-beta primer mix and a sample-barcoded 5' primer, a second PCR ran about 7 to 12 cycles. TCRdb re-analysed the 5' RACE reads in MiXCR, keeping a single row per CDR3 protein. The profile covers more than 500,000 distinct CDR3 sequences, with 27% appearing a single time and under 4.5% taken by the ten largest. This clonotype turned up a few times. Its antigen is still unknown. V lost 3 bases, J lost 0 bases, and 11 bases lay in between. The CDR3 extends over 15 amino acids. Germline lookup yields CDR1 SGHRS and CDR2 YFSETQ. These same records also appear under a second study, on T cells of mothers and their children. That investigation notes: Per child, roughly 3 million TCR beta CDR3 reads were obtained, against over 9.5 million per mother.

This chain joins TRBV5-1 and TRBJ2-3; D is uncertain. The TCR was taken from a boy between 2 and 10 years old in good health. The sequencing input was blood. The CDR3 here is CASSSRTDSTDTQYF. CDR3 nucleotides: TGCGCCAGCAGCTCTCGGACGGATAGCACAGATACGCAGTATTTT.